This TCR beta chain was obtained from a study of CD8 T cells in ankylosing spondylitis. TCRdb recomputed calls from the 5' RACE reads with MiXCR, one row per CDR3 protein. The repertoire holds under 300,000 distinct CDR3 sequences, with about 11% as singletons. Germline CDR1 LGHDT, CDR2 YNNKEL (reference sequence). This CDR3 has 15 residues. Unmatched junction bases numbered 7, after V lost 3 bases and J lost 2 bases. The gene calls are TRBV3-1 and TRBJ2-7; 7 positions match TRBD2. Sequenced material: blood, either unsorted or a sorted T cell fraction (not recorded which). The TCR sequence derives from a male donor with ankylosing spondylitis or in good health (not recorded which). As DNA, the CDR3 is TGTGCCAGCAGCCACACCGGGACTAACACCTACGAGCAGTACTTC. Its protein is CASSHTGTNTYEQYF.